What follows are 24 T cell receptor beta chains derived from one specimen sequenced in a study of T cell responses to AZD1222 COVID-19 vaccine. Profiled with immunoSEQ multiplex PCR; TCRdb holds only in-frame clones, not every one. Of roughly 80,000 clones detected, just over 90% appear once; the ten largest clones hold around 3.4%. This specimen consisted of peripheral blood, obtained 28 days after the second AZD1222 dose. These receptors all stem from an adult who received the AZD1222 COVID-19 vaccine.

This clone was recorded only once. V and J are TRBV30 and TRBJ2-7; D uncertain. Trimming removed 3 bases at V and 7 bases at J, with 10 bases between. CDR1 and CDR2 from the germline V gene are GTSNPN and SVGIG (reference sequence). The CDR3 runs 11 residues. CDR3 coding DNA: TGTGCCTGGAGGAGAAGGAGTGAGCAGTACTTC. Its protein product is CAWRRRSEQYF.

The genes are TRBV5-1 and TRBJ2-7, with 9 nucleotides matching TRBD1. Germline CDR1 and CDR2: SGHRS and YFSETQ. Losses at the gene ends were 4 bases for V and 6 bases for J; bases not matched to a gene: 5. The CDR3 sequence is 13 residues long. The CDR3, as DNA: TGCGCCAGCAGCGAGGGACAGGGCGGCGAGCAGTACTTC. It encodes CASSEGQGGEQYF.

The chain combines TRBV21-1 with TRBJ2-1; TRBD1 was called by the table and not checked on the DNA. TRBV21-1 is a pseudogene locus. The CDR3 spans 15 residues. CDR3 in DNA: TGTGCCAGCAGCAAGCCGTACAGGGGTCGGCATGAGCAGTTCTTC. Protein sequence: CASSKPYRGRHEQFF.

J is TRBJ2-7 and V is TRBV9; D remains ambiguous. This CDR3 region has 14 residues. CDR1 is SGDLS and CDR2 is YYNGEE in the germline V gene. The ends were cut back, 3 bases at V and 0 bases at J, with 10 bases in the middle. CDR3 in amino acids: CASSATTVSYEQYF. The CDR3 DNA reads as TGTGCCAGCAGCGCTACGACGGTCTCCTACGAGCAGTACTTC.

This rearrangement joins TRBV5-1 to TRBJ1-1; D gene ambiguous. Trimming left V 0 bases short and J 6 bases short, with 12 bases between. The length of the CDR3 is 14 residues. The V gene's germline CDR1 is SGHRS and CDR2 YFSETQ. CDR3: CASSLEGRVPEAFF. The CDR3 DNA follows: TGCGCCAGCAGCTTGGAGGGTCGGGTTCCTGAAGCTTTCTTT.

The CDR3 DNA follows: TGCGCCAGCAGCTTGGAAGGTATTAACTATGGCTACACCTTC. Encoded protein: CASSLEGINYGYTF. The chain combines TRBV5-1 with TRBJ1-2, with D hard to call. Looked up from germline, CDR1 is SGHRS and CDR2 is YFSETQ. Between the trimmed V and J ends, which lost 0 bases and 1 base, there was a span of 7 bases. The CDR3 totals 14 residues.

This clone was observed once. An end of the junction does not agree with germline; a read error may underlie this. CDR3 protein: CASGLGEAYEQYF. DNA of the CDR3: TGTGCCAGCGGCTTAGGGGAAGCCTACGAGCAGTACTTC. The chain has TRBV5-5 and TRBJ2-7; D possibly corresponds to TRBD1 (5 bases). Germline-derived CDR1 and CDR2 are SGHKS and YYEKEE (reference sequence). The CDR3 contains 13 residues.

CDR3 DNA sequence: TGTGCCAGCAGCTTGGCCTATGGTGGCTATGGCTACACCTTC. It specifies CASSLAYGGYGYTF. The rearrangement uses TRBV7-2 and TRBJ1-2, with D uncertain. V was trimmed by 3 bases and J by 4 bases, leaving 12 bases between them. Germline values: CDR1 SGHTA, CDR2 FQGNSA. The CDR3 is 14 amino acids.

This chain joins TRBV19 and TRBJ1-1; D gene ambiguous. Trimming took 3 bases from V and 1 from J, leaving 9 bases between them. The CDR3 has 14 amino acids. CDR1 and CDR2 from the germline V gene are LNHDA and SQIVND (reference sequence). The CDR3 coding sequence is TGTGCCAGTAGTATTGGCTCCAGGAACACTGAAGCTTTCTTT. Translation: CASSIGSRNTEAFF.

The chain recombines TRBV7-3 with TRBJ1-1, with 9 nucleotides matching TRBD1. V shed 3 bases and J 5 bases; nucleotides not matched to a gene: 10. This CDR3 comprises 16 residues. CDR1 and CDR2 (germline): SGHTA, FQGTGA. The CDR3 here is CASSLTAGTGYTEAFF. CDR3 DNA sequence: TGTGCCAGCAGCTTGACGGCCGGGACAGGGTATACTGAAGCTTTCTTT.

CDR3 region: CSVVFDNEQFF. In nucleotides, the CDR3 is TGCAGTGTTGTTTTCGACAATGAGCAGTTCTTC. The chain has TRBV20-1 and TRBJ2-1; D is undetermined. CDR1 is DFQATT, CDR2 SNEGSKA, per germline (reference sequence). V gave up 7 bases and J gave up 5 bases, with 9 bases separating them. This CDR3 spans 11 amino acids.

Only a few counts were recorded for this clone. The gene calls are TRBV21-1 and TRBJ2-3; TRBD1 was called by the table and not checked on the DNA. TRBV21-1 is classified as a pseudogene. The CDR3 has 15 amino acids. The CDR3 sequence: CASSRDRDYTDTQYF. The DNA for the CDR3 is TGTGCCAGCAGCCGGGACAGGGATTACACAGATACGCAGTATTTT.

V gene TRBV2 combines with J gene TRBJ1-1; D is uncertain. V lost 4 bases and J 1 base, leaving 7 bases between the germline ends. Germline CDR1 SNHLY, CDR2 FYNNEI. CDR3 length equals 13 residues. The CDR3 nucleotides are TGTGCCAGCAGTGTTGACACGAACACTGAAGCTTTCTTT. Its translation: CASSVDTNTEAFF. Looking up the rest from reference TRBV2 and TRBJ1-1 gives the full variable domain: EPEVTQTPSHQVTQMGQEVILRCVPISNHLYFYWYRQILGQKVEFLVSFYNNEISEKSEIFDDQFSVERPDGSNFTLKIRSTKLEDSAMYFCASSVDTNTEAFFGQGTRLTVV.

V is TRBV29-1 and J is TRBJ1-5, with D perhaps TRBD1 (5 bases). This CDR3 spans 10 amino acids. V shed 8 bases and J shed 14 bases, with 16 bases lying between them. CDR1 is SQVTM, CDR2 ANQGSEA, per germline. The CDR3 nucleotides read TGCAGCCTCCGGGGGGGATATGAGCATTTT. Amino acids: CSLRGGYEHF. Variable domain in full (rest from reference TRBV29-1 and TRBJ1-5): SAVISQKPSRDICQRGTSLTIQCQVDSQVTMMFWYRQQPGQSLTLIATANQGSEATYESGFVIDKFPISRPNLTFSTLTVSNMSPEDSSIYLCSLRGGYEHFGDGTRLSIL.

The gene calls are TRBV7-8 and TRBJ1-2, with D hard to call. The V gene's germline CDR1 is SGHVS and CDR2 FQNEAQ. Trimming stripped 2 bases from V and 6 bases from J, with 10 bases between. The length of the CDR3 is 13 residues. The CDR3 region is CASSLSIDDGYTF. CDR3 nucleotide sequence: TGTGCCAGCAGCTTAAGTATCGATGATGGCTACACCTTC.

The rearrangement links TRBV9 to TRBJ1-1; 10 bases agree with TRBD1. V trimming: 4 bases; J trimming: 0 bases; junction bases outside the gene matches: 9. This CDR3 comprises 17 residues. Germline CDR1 SGDLS, CDR2 YYNGEE. The DNA for the CDR3 is TGTGCCAGCAGCTCCATTGACAGGGGGCGGGTGAACACTGAAGCTTTCTTT. It specifies CASSSIDRGRVNTEAFF.

V usage is TRBV7-3 and J usage is TRBJ1-1; D unresolved. The CDR3 runs to 13 residues. Between the trimmed V and J ends, which lost 5 bases and 0 bases, there was a span of 7 bases. The germline V gene has CDR1 SGHTA and CDR2 FQGTGA. In DNA form, the CDR3 reads TGTGCCAGCAGCCCATTTATGAACACTGAAGCTTTCTTT. Residues: CASSPFMNTEAFF.

This clone has a single count. The chain carries TRBV12-3 or TRBV12-4 and TRBJ1-2, with unresolved D. The CDR3 length is 12 residues. V was pared by 2 bases and J by 7 bases, with 8 bases between. The CDR3 DNA reads as TGTGCCAGCAGTTTAAGGCGTGGTGGCTACACCTTC. Encoded protein: CASSLRRGGYTF.

The V call is TRBV18, the J call TRBJ1-4, with no clear D. This CDR3 has 15 residues. Germline values: CDR1 KGHSH, CDR2 LQKENI. The ends were cut back, 2 bases at V and 0 bases at J, with 7 bases in the middle. The DNA for the CDR3 is TGTGCCAGCTCACCAAGGTCTGCAACTAATGAAAAACTGTTTTTT. Its protein product is CASSPRSATNEKLFF.

This CDR3 reads CASSPRTGTNQPQHF. The CDR3 DNA follows: TGTGCCAGCAGCCCCCGGACAGGGACTAATCAGCCCCAGCATTTT. The gene calls are TRBV3-1 (or the pseudogene TRBV3-2) and TRBJ1-5; 8 nucleotides align to TRBD1. J lost 4 bases, V lost 4 bases, and 6 bases had no gene match. Germline V gene data show CDR1 as LGHDT and CDR2 as YNNKEL (reference sequence). The CDR3 spans 15 residues.

V usage is TRBV11-3 and J usage is TRBJ2-7; a possible D gene is TRBD2 (5 bases). The CDR3 is 15 residues long. The V gene's germline CDR1 is SGHNT and CDR2 YENEEA. Trimming shortened V by 1 base and J by 1 base, and 11 bases separated the two germline ends. DNA for the CDR3: TGTGCCAGCAGCTTAGGGACTGGTATTTCCTACGAGCAGTACTTC. Translated: CASSLGTGISYEQYF.

The gene calls are TRBV5-1 and TRBJ1-1; TRBD1 matches at 9 bases. CDR3 size: 17 residues. The germline V gene has CDR1 SGHRS and CDR2 YFSETQ. The V and J ends lost 2 bases and 5 bases, in that order; junction bases with no gene match: 13. CDR3 sequence (DNA): TGCGCCAGCAGCTTTGAATACAGGGGGCGCATGAGAACTGAAGCTTTCTTT. Translating it yields CASSFEYRGRMRTEAFF. The full variable domain, its missing parts supplied by reference TRBV5-1 and TRBJ1-1, is KAGVTQTPRYLIKTRGQQVTLSCSPISGHRSVSWYQQTPGQGLQFLFEYFSETQRNKGNFPGRFSGRQFSNSRSEMNVSTLELGDSALYLCASSFEYRGRMRTEAFFGQGTRLTVV.

The genes are TRBV6-4 and TRBJ2-3, with D perhaps TRBD2 (5 bases). In germline, CDR1 is MRHNA, CDR2 SNTAGT. V dropped 3 bases and J dropped 2 bases, with 21 bases sitting between them. The CDR3 totals 18 residues. CDR3 residues: CASSESLGGGGLTDTQYF. As DNA, the CDR3 is TGTGCCAGCAGTGAATCGCTCGGTGGCGGAGGCCTCACAGATACGCAGTATTTT.

The CDR3 DNA sequence: TGTGCCAGCAGCGGAGATTACAGGGAAGCTAACTATGGCTACACCTTC. The encoded protein is CASSGDYREANYGYTF. The rearrangement links TRBV9 to TRBJ1-2; D possibly corresponds to TRBD1 (6 bases). CDR1 and CDR2 from the germline V gene are SGDLS and YYNGEE. V lost 3 bases, J lost 0 bases, and 15 bases lay in between. The CDR3 consists of 16 residues.